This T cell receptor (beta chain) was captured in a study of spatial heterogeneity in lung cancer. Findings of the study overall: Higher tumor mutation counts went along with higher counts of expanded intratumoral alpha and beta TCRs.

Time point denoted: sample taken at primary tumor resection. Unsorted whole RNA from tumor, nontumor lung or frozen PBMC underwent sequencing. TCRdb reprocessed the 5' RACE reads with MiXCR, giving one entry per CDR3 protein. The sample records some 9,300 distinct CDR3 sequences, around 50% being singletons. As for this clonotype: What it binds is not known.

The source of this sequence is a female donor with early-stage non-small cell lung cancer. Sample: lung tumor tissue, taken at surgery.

The CDR3 DNA sequence: TGTGCCAGCAGCGTTGGGAATGGGGAGACCCAGTACTTC. It codes for CASSVGNGETQYF. The chain uses TRBV9 and TRBJ2-5; no firm D call. Per the germline V gene, CDR1 is SGDLS and CDR2 is YYNGEE. The CDR3 sequence is 13 residues long. The V gene lost 2 bases and the J gene lost 5 bases, with 10 bases spanning the gap.